The 21 T cell receptor beta chains listed next were all sequenced from one sample in a study of T cell responses to AZD1222 COVID-19 vaccine. The assay was immunoSEQ multiplex PCR, and TCRdb's table has in-frame clones only and misses some. The table records some 280,000 clones, roughly 93% of them present only once. Specimen: peripheral blood, collected 28 days after the second AZD1222 dose. The receptors here all came from an adult who received the AZD1222 COVID-19 vaccine.

This chain connects TRBV28 to TRBJ1-1; D is unresolved. V was pared by 3 bases and J by 4 bases, with 9 bases between. The CDR3 sequence is 13 residues long. Germline CDR1 is MDHEN and CDR2 is SYDVKM. The CDR3 DNA follows: TGTGCCAGCAGTTTGGAGGCCCCCACTGAAGCTTTCTTT. Translation gives CASSLEAPTEAFF.

The chain uses TRBV14 and TRBJ1-1; the D is unclear. The CDR3 is made up of 13 amino acids. With 1 base removed from V and 3 bases from J, the gap between germline ends came to 6 bases. Germline CDR1 reads SGHDN; CDR2 reads FVKESK. CDR3 protein: CASSQGPDTEAFF. In DNA form, the CDR3 reads TGTGCCAGCAGCCAAGGACCTGACACTGAAGCTTTCTTT.

This clone was seen a handful of times. The J gene is TRBJ2-2, the V gene TRBV18; the D gene is possibly TRBD1 (5 bases). The CDR3 extends over 14 amino acids. The V gene's germline CDR1 is KGHSH and CDR2 LQKENI. The ends were cut back, 5 bases at V and 6 bases at J, with 13 bases in the middle. In DNA, the CDR3 is TGTGCCAGCTCATCGAATCAGGGCGCCGGGGAGCTGTTTTTT. This encodes CASSSNQGAGELFF.

The rearrangement uses TRBV6-2 or TRBV6-3 and TRBJ2-4, with D possibly matching TRBD2 (7 bases). Germline assignment: CDR1 MNHEY and CDR2 SVGEGT. Trimming left V 2 bases short and J 0 bases short, with 17 bases between. The CDR3 runs 18 residues. CDR3 residues: CASSYPTLGGLAKNIQYF. The CDR3 bases are TGTGCCAGCAGTTACCCCACCCTCGGGGGGCTAGCCAAAAACATTCAGTACTTC.

The V gene is TRBV27, the J gene TRBJ2-1; 10 bases are shared with TRBD2. The CDR3 loop spans 19 amino acids. Trimming at V came to 2 bases and at J to 0 bases, leaving 10 bases not matched to a gene. In germline, CDR1 is MNHEY, CDR2 SMNVEV (reference sequence). The CDR3 DNA is TGTGCCAGCAGTTTAAAGGCAGAGCCTAGCGGGAGCTCCTACAATGAGCAGTTCTTC. Translation gives CASSLKAEPSGSSYNEQFF.

V and J are TRBV7-8 and TRBJ2-7, with D maybe TRBD2 (5 bases). Germline V lookup: CDR1 SGHVS, CDR2 FQNEAQ. This CDR3 has 12 residues. V was trimmed by 6 bases and J by 6 bases, leaving 12 bases between them. The CDR3 DNA reads TGTGCCAGCAGTCCTCTCGGGGTCGAGCAGTACTTC. Encoded protein: CASSPLGVEQYF.

This clone occurred once. This chain uses TRBV7-8 with TRBJ1-3; the D is unclear. V was clipped by 1 base and J by 4 bases, with 14 bases between them. CDR1 SGHVS and CDR2 FQNEAQ come from the germline V gene. The CDR3 has 16 residues. In DNA, the CDR3 is TGTGCCAGCAGCTTAGGGGGTCTGGGTGCCGGAAACACCATATATTTT. Amino acids: CASSLGGLGAGNTIYF.

The chain links TRBV5-1 to TRBJ1-5; possible D gene TRBD1, 6 bases. The V gene's germline CDR1 is SGHRS and CDR2 YFSETQ. The CDR3 is 14 amino acids. The V and J ends lost 0 bases and 6 bases respectively, with 10 bases between them. The CDR3 DNA reads TGCGCCAGCAGCTTGGAGGGGGGAGTTCAGCCCCAGCATTTT. Protein sequence: CASSLEGGVQPQHF.

The chain couples TRBV18 to TRBJ1-3; no definite D call. In germline, CDR1 is KGHSH, CDR2 LQKENI. V lost 3 bases and J 0 bases, leaving 12 bases between the germline ends. The CDR3 totals 16 residues. The CDR3 spells CASSPRTTSSGNTIYF. As DNA, the CDR3 is TGTGCCAGCTCACCCCGGACGACTAGCTCTGGAAACACCATATATTTT.

The gene calls are TRBV4-3 and TRBJ2-1, with a weak D call TRBD2 (5 bases). The germline V gene has CDR1 LGHNA and CDR2 YSLEER. This CDR3 has 14 amino acids. V was clipped by 0 bases and J by 4 bases, with 7 bases between them. CDR3 nucleotide sequence: TGCGCCAGCAGCCAAGATCGAGGGTACAATGAGCAGTTCTTC. Translated: CASSQDRGYNEQFF.

The V gene is TRBV28, the J gene TRBJ1-2; D is perhaps TRBD1 (6 bases). Trimming took off 3 bases at V and 6 bases at J, with 14 bases between the two ends. Looked up from germline, CDR1 is MDHEN and CDR2 is SYDVKM. This CDR3 is 14 amino acids long. The CDR3 region is CASSFSWQGNGYTF. CDR3 coding DNA: TGTGCCAGCAGTTTTTCGTGGCAGGGGAATGGCTACACCTTC.

The V and J genes are TRBV19 and TRBJ2-7; D ambiguous. In germline, CDR1 is LNHDA, CDR2 SQIVND (reference sequence). The CDR3 is made up of 11 amino acids. V lost 5 bases and J lost 7, with 9 bases in between. Here the CDR3 DNA reads TGTGCCAGTAGTCTCGAGTGGGAGCAGTACTTC. Encoded protein: CASSLEWEQYF.

This chain uses TRBV28 with TRBJ1-3; no clear D. The V gene's germline CDR1 is MDHEN and CDR2 SYDVKM. The V end was cut by 5 bases, the J end by 2 bases, with 13 bases between. This CDR3 has 15 residues. This CDR3 is CASSPILLAGNTIYF. CDR3 in DNA: TGTGCCAGCAGTCCCATCCTTCTAGCTGGAAACACCATATATTTT.

The chain joins TRBV28 to TRBJ1-5, with 9 bases that match TRBD1. Per germline, CDR1 MDHEN and CDR2 SYDVKM. This CDR3 is built from 15 residues. The trim removed 6 bases at V and 6 bases at J, leaving 9 bases unmatched. Written as DNA, the CDR3 is TGTGCCAGCAGCCGGACAGGGGAAGTTACTCAGCCCCAGCATTTT. Its protein product is CASSRTGEVTQPQHF.

The chain uses TRBV28 and TRBJ2-5, with TRBD2 as a possible D gene (5 bases). Germline lookup yields CDR1 MDHEN and CDR2 SYDVKM. Trimming took 5 bases from V and 5 from J, leaving 18 bases between them. This CDR3 has 15 amino acids. CDR3 DNA sequence: TGTGCCAGCAGTACCGGGATCACGCCATACGAGACCCAGTACTTC. This translates into CASSTGITPYETQYF.

The rearrangement joins TRBV11-2 to TRBJ2-2; D uncertain. The CDR3 has 11 amino acids. CDR1 is SGHAT, CDR2 FQNNGV, per germline. Trimming pared 8 bases from V and 8 bases from J, leaving 9 bases between. CDR3 coding DNA: TGTGCCAGCGCAAGGGAAGGGGAGCTGTTTTTT. Translating it yields CASAREGELFF.

This clone was observed once. The chain uses TRBV6-5 and TRBJ1-1; D is undetermined. The CDR3 length is 14 residues. Germline values: CDR1 MNHEY, CDR2 SVGAGI. The V gene lost 4 bases and the J gene lost 1 base, with 10 bases spanning the gap. CDR3 coding DNA: TGTGCCAGCAGTTTCCCGGACGGGAACACTGAAGCTTTCTTT. It encodes CASSFPDGNTEAFF.

The chain combines TRBV5-1 with TRBJ2-2; 8 bases line up with TRBD1. Germline V gene lookup returns CDR1 SGHRS and CDR2 YFSETQ. This CDR3 spans 16 amino acids. Trimming cost V 0 bases and J 7 bases; bases outside gene matches: 8. The CDR3 DNA reads as TGCGCCAGCAGCTTGGCCTGGACAGGGACGGGCGGGGAGCTGTTTTTT. This translates into CASSLAWTGTGGELFF. Supplemented by reference TRBV5-1 and TRBJ2-2, the full variable domain reads KAGVTQTPRYLIKTRGQQVTLSCSPISGHRSVSWYQQTPGQGLQFLFEYFSETQRNKGNFPGRFSGRQFSNSRSEMNVSTLELGDSALYLCASSLAWTGTGGELFFGEGSRLTVL.

The chain combines TRBV18 with TRBJ1-1; 9 bases map to TRBD1. The V and J ends lost 6 bases and 2 bases, in that order; junction bases with no gene match: 4. The CDR3 contains 14 residues. Looked up from germline, CDR1 is KGHSH and CDR2 is LQKENI. CDR3 sequence: CASSEGQGNTEAFF. CDR3 coding DNA: TGTGCCAGCTCGGAGGGACAGGGAAACACTGAAGCTTTCTTT.

This chain joins TRBV28 and TRBJ1-2; 8 positions match TRBD1. The V and J ends lost 6 bases and 4 bases, in that order; junction bases with no gene match: 1. This CDR3 has 12 amino acids. Germline CDR1 and CDR2: MDHEN and SYDVKM. The CDR3 reads CASSGTGYGYTF. CDR3 in DNA: TGTGCCAGCAGCGGGACAGGCTATGGCTACACCTTC.

The count of this clone is one. The gene calls are TRBV19 and TRBJ1-1, with D perhaps matching TRBD1 (6 bases). This CDR3 spans 17 amino acids. The V gene's germline CDR1 is LNHDA and CDR2 SQIVND (reference sequence). The germline V and J ends were trimmed by 1 base and 4 bases, with 19 bases remaining between them. CDR3 bases: TGTGCCAGTAGTATAGCCGCGGCGGGGGCTCTCGGCACTGAAGCTTTCTTT. Its translation: CASSIAAAGALGTEAFF.